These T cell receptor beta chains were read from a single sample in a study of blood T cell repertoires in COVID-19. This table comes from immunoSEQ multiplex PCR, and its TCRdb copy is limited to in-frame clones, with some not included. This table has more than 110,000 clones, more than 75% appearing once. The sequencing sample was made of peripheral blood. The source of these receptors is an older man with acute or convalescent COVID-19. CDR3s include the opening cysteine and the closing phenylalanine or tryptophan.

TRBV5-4 CASSFSGTGVYGYTF
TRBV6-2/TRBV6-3 CASSSRYSWGDPYEQYF
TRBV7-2 CASSLGRVRPYEQYF
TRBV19 CASSPGIGTYEQYF
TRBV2 CASSGRAYEQYF
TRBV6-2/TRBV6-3 CASSLYYNEQFF
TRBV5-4 CASSSTRDRVKETQYF
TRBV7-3 CASSSPSGGVSGELFF
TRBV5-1 CASSLGGPNSPLHF
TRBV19 CASSIPGHATLLNTEAFF
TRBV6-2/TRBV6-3 CASSPRDRGWSTEAFF
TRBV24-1 CATSAAGGSMTQYF
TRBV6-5 CASTGGINNSPLHF
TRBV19 CASSIGRGNNEQFF
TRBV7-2 CASSLGWDRQSNQPQHF
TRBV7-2 CASRGPRGGTDTQYF
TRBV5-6 CASSNRAPGRNIQYF
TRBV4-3 CASSQDPGQDYGYTF
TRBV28 CASSRQGYEQYF
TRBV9 CASSVVGHGTDTQYF
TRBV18 CASSPATAKADTQYF
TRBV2 CASSDDRAGANVLTF
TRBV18 CASSPGQNYNSPLHF
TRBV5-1 CASAPGTHLGEKLFF
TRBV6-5 CASEGQGSENYGYTF
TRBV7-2 CASSLEGSGGYNEQFF
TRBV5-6 CASSSDTGWAHGELFF
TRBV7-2 CASSSNRETQYF
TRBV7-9 CASSSSPDSYTGELFF
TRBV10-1 CASDRGNTEAFF
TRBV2 CASREGLSNEKLFF